The clone carrying this TCR beta chain was seen more than once but under ten times. The data stem from a study of cytomegalovirus exposure and HLA in healthy donors. This CDR3 is 13 amino acids long. Germline CDR1 is SGHNT and CDR2 is YENEEA. With 6 bases removed from V and 0 bases from J, the gap between germline ends came to 8 bases. PCR used 60 Vbeta primers and 13 Jbeta primers. TCRdb keeps only in-frame clones here, not all; method: immunoSEQ multiplex PCR. The data contain 100,000 to 120,000 clones, 60% to 80% of them singletons. The chain is built from TRBV11-3 and TRBJ1-1; D unclear. The TCR sequence derives from a woman between 35 and 50 years old in good health and CMV-seropositive. Material for sequencing was PBMCs. In DNA, the CDR3 is TGTGCCAGCAGACAGAATATGAACACTGAAGCTTTCTTT. The encoded protein is CASRQNMNTEAFF. The whole variable domain, filled in from reference TRBV11-3 and TRBJ1-1, reads EAGVVQSPRYKIIEKKQPVAFWCNPISGHNTLYWYLQNLGQGPELLIRYENEEAVDDSQLPKDRFSAERLKGVDSTLKIQPAELGDSAVYLCASRQNMNTEAFFGQGTRLTVV.